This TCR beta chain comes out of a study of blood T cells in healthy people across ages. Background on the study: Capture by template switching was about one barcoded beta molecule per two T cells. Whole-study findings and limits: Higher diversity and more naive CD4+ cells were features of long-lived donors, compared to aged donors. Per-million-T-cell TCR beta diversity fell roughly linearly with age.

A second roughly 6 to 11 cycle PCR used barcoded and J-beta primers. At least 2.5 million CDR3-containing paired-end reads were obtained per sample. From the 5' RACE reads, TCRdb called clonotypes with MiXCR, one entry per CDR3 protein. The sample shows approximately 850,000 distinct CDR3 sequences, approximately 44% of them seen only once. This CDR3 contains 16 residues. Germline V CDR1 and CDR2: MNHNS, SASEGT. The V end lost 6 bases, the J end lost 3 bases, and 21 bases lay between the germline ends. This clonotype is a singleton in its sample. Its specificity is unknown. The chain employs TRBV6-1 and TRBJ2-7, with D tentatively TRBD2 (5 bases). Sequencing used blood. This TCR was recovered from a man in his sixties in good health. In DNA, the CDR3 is TGTGCCAGCAGCCGGACTCAAACCTTAACTAACTACGAGCAGTACTTC. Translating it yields CASSRTQTLTNYEQYF.